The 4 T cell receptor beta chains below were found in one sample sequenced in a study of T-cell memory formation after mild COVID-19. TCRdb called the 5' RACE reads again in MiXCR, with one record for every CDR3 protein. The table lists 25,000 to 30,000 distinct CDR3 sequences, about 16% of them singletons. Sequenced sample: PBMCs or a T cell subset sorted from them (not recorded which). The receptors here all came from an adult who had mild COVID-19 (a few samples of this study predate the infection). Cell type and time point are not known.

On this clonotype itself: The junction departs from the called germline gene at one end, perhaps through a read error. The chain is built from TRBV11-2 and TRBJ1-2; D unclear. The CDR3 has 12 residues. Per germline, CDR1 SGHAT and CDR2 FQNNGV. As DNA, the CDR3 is TGTGCCAGCAGCTTCACCCCCACGAATGAGGCGTTC. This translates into CASSFTPTNEAF.

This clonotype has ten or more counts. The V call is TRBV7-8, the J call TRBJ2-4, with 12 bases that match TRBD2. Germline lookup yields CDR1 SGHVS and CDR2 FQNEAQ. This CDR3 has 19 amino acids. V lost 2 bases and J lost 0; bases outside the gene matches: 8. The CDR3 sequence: CASSLLASGGVPAKNIQYF. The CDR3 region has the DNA TGTGCCAGCAGCTTATTGGCTAGCGGGGGGGTCCCAGCCAAAAACATTCAGTACTTC. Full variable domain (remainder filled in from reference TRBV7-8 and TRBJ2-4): GAGVSQSPRYKVAKRGQDVALRCDPISGHVSLFWYQQALGQGPEFLTYFQNEAQLDKSGLPSDRFFAERPEGSVSTLKIQRTQQEDSAVYLCASSLLASGGVPAKNIQYFGAGTRLSVL.

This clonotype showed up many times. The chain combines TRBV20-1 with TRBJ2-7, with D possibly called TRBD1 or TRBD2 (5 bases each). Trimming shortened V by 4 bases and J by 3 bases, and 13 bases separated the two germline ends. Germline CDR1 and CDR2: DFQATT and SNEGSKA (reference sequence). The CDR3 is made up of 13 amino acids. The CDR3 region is CSATGRNHYEQYF. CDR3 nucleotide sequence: TGCAGTGCTACGGGACGCAACCACTACGAGCAGTACTTC.

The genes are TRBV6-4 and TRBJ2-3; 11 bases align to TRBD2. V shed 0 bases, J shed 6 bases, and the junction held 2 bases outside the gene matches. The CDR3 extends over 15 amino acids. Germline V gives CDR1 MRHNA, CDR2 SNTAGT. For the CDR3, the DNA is TGTGCCAGCAGTGACTCTAGCGGGGGGGCCGATACGCAGTATTTT. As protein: CASSDSSGGADTQYF.